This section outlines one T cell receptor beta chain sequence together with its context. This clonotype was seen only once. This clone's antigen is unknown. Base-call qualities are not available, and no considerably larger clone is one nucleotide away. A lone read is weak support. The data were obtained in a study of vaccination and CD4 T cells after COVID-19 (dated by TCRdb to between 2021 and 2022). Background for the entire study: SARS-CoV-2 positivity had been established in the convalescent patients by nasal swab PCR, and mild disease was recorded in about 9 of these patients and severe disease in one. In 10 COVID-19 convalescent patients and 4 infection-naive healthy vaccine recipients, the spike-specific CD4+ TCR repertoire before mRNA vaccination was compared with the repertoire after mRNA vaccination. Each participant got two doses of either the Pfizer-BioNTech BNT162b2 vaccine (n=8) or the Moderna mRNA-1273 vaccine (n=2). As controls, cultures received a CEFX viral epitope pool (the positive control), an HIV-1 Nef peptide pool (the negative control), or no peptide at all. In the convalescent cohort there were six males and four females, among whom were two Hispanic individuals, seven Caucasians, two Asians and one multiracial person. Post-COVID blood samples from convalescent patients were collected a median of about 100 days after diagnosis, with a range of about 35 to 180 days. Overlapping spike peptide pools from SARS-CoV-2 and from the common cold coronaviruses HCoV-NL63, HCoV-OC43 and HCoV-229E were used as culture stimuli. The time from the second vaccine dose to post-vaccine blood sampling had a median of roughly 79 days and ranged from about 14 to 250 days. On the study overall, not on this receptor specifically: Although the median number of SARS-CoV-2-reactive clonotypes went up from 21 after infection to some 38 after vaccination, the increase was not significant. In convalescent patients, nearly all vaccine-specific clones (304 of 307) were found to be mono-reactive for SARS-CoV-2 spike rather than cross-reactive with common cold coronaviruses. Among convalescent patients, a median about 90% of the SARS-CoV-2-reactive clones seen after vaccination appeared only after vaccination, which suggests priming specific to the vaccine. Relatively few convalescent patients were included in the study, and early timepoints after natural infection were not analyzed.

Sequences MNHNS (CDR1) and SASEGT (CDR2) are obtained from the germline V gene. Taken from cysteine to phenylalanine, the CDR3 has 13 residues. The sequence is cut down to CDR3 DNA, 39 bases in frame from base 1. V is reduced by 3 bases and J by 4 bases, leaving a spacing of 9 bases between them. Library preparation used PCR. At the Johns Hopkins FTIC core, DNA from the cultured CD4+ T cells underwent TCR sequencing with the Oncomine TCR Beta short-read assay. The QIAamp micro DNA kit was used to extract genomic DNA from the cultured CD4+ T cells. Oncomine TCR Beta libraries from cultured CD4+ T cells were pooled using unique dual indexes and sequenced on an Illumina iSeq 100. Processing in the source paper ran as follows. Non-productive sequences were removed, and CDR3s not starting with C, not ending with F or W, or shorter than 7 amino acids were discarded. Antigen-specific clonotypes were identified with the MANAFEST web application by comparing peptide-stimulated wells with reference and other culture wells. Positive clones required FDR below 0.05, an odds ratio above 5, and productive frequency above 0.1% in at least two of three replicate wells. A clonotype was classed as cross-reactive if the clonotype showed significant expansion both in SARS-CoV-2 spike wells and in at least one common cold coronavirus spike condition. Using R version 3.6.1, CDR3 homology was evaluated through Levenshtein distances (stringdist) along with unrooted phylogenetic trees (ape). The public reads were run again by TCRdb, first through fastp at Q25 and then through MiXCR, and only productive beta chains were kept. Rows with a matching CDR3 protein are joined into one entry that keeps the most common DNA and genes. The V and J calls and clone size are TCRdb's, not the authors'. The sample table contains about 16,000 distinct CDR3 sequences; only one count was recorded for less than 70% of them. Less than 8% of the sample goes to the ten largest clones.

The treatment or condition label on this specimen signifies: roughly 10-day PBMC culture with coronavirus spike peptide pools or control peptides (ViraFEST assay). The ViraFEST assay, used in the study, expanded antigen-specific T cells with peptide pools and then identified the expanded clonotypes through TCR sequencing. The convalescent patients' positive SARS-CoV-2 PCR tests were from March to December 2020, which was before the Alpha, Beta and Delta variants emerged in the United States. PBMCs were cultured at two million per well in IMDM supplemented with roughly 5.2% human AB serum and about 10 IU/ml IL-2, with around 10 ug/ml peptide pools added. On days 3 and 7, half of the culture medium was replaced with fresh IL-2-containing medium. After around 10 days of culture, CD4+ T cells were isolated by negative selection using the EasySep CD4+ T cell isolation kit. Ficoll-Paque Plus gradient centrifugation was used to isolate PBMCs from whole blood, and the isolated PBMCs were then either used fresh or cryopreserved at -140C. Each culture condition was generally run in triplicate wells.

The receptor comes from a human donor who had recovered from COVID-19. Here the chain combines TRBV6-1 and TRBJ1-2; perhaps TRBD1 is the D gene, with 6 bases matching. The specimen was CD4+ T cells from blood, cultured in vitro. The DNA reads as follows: TGTGCCAGCAGTGAGGGGGCGGGCTATGGCTACACCTTC. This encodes CASSEGAGYGYTF.